Only one count was recorded for the clone carrying this TCR beta chain. Deep sequencing aimed at 1 in 200,000 to 1 in 1 million T cells' resolution. The assay was immunoSEQ multiplex PCR, and TCRdb's table has in-frame clones only and misses some. The data contain 150,000 to 250,000 clones, over 60% of them singletons. The V and J ends lost 6 bases and 0 bases, in that order; junction bases with no gene match: 8. This CDR3 has 15 amino acids. The germline CDR1 and CDR2 sequences are SGHAT and FQNNGV. The sample is drawn from a study of cytotoxic CD8 clonotypes in ibrutinib-treated CLL. Sequences were derived from PBMCs, sampled after 24 months of ibrutinib treatment. This sequence was found in a human donor with chronic lymphocytic leukemia. This chain connects TRBV11-2 to TRBJ2-7; 7 positions agree with TRBD1. CDR3 residues: CASRKRTGSSYEQYF. The CDR3 DNA reads as TGTGCCAGCAGGAAACGGACAGGAAGCTCCTACGAGCAGTACTTC.